These 27 T cell receptor beta chains share one sample of origin, sequenced in a study of shared clonotypes between healthy human individuals. Data came from immunoSEQ multiplex PCR; TCRdb stores just in-frame clones and leaves some out. The sample has roughly 2 million clones, roughly 95% seen once. The sequenced sample was naive CD4+ T cells sorted from blood. Subset described: CD45RA+ positively selected. These receptors originate from a man aged 18 to 29 in good health.

This clone occurred once. The chain recombines TRBV2 with TRBJ2-5, with TRBD2 matching over 11 bases. V lost 3 bases, J lost 6 bases, and 12 bases stayed unmatched. The CDR3 spans 17 residues. Germline V gene sequence: CDR1 SNHLY, CDR2 FYNNEI. The CDR3 loop reads CASSELTSGGAQKTQYF. CDR3 nucleotides: TGTGCCAGCAGTGAGTTAACTAGCGGGGGCGCTCAAAAGACCCAGTACTTC. Together with reference TRBV2 and TRBJ2-5, the CDR3 gives the full variable domain: EPEVTQTPSHQVTQMGQEVILRCVPISNHLYFYWYRQILGQKVEFLVSFYNNEISEKSEIFDDQFSVERPDGSNFTLKIRSTKLEDSAMYFCASSELTSGGAQKTQYFGPGTRLLVL.

V and J are TRBV5-1 and TRBJ1-6; 7 nucleotides line up with TRBD1. The V gene's germline CDR1 is SGHRS and CDR2 YFSETQ. V trimming: 4 bases; J trimming: 4 bases; junction bases outside the gene matches: 5. This CDR3 region has 15 residues. The CDR3 DNA reads as TGCGCCAGCAGCCCCGGGACAGAGTATAATTCACCCCTCCACTTT. Protein: CASSPGTEYNSPLHF.

The chain has TRBV6-5 and TRBJ2-7; D is possibly TRBD2 (6 bases). This CDR3 comprises 16 residues. Germline V gene lookup returns CDR1 MNHEY and CDR2 SVGAGI. V was cut by 0 bases and J by 0 bases, with 12 bases left in between. Here the CDR3 DNA reads TGTGCCAGCAGTTACTCCCGGGACTCCAGCTCCTACGAGCAGTACTTC. It translates to CASSYSRDSSSYEQYF.

This clone has only one observation. The chain is built from TRBV21-1 and TRBJ2-7. TRBV21-1 is reported as a pseudogene. CDR3 length equals 15 residues. The CDR3 coding sequence is TGTGCCAGCAGCAATTCCCGGCTGAGCTCCTACGAGCAGTACTTC. Its protein product is CASSNSRLSSYEQYF.

This clone came up once. The chain uses TRBV2 and TRBJ1-3, with a possible D match to TRBD1 (5 bases). V was trimmed by 3 bases and J by 0 bases, leaving 9 bases between them. This CDR3 has 15 amino acids. Germline V gene data show CDR1 as SNHLY and CDR2 as FYNNEI. The CDR3 loop is CASSEEGSSGNTIYF. The CDR3 nucleotides are TGTGCCAGCAGTGAGGAGGGGAGCTCTGGAAACACCATATATTTT.

This clone was observed a handful of times. The gene calls are TRBV4-3 and TRBJ1-5; 7 bases fit TRBD1. There are 15 residues in the CDR3. The germline CDR1 and CDR2 sequences are LGHNA and YSLEER. With V trimmed by 6 bases and J by 4 bases, 9 bases remained unmatched. Here the CDR3 reads CASSLERTGNQPQHF. CDR3 coding DNA: TGCGCCAGCAGTCTCGAGCGGACAGGAAATCAGCCCCAGCATTTT.

J is TRBJ1-2 and V is TRBV6-1, with D perhaps TRBD1 (5 bases). CDR1 MNHNS and CDR2 SASEGT come from the germline V gene. V gave up 7 bases and J gave up 2 bases, with 11 bases separating them. CDR3 length: 13 residues. The CDR3 DNA sequence: TGTGCCAGCAAAACAGGAATAAACTATGGCTACACCTTC. Its translation: CASKTGINYGYTF.

On this clone: Within the sample, other DNA sequences also encode this same CDR3. Here the CDR3 reads CAWSGGRGEKLFF. DNA of the CDR3: TGTGCCTGGAGCGGTGGGAGGGGTGAAAAACTGTTTTTT. The chain couples TRBV30 to TRBJ1-4, with a weak D call TRBD1 (5 bases). The CDR3 has 13 amino acids. The germline V and J ends were trimmed by 3 bases and 7 bases, with 12 bases remaining between them. Looked up from germline, CDR1 is GTSNPN and CDR2 is SVGIG (reference sequence).

The chain has TRBV5-6 and TRBJ2-2; 12 bases align to TRBD2. The CDR3 covers 14 residues. V shed 9 bases, J shed 5 bases, and the junction held 5 bases outside the gene matches. Germline V gene sequence: CDR1 SGHDT, CDR2 YYEEEE. CDR3 DNA sequence: TGTGCCACCAAGACTAGCGGGGGTACCGGGGAGCTGTTTTTT. It translates to CATKTSGGTGELFF.

The V and J genes are TRBV4-3 and TRBJ2-7; 7 bases fit TRBD2. The V gene's germline CDR1 is LGHNA and CDR2 YSLEER. CDR3 size: 15 residues. The trim removed 3 bases at V and 0 bases at J, leaving 5 bases unmatched. The CDR3 sequence: CASSQGGAYSYEQYF. The CDR3 region has the DNA TGCGCCAGCAGCCAGGGAGGGGCCTACTCCTACGAGCAGTACTTC.

The rearrangement uses TRBV5-1 and TRBJ2-7; 8 bases agree with TRBD2. The CDR3 contains 14 residues. CDR1 SGHRS and CDR2 YFSETQ come from the germline V gene. V lost 0 bases, J lost 4 bases, and 3 bases stayed unmatched. Here the CDR3 reads CASSLGAGVYEQYF. CDR3 nucleotides: TGCGCCAGCAGCTTGGGAGCGGGAGTTTACGAGCAGTACTTC. Full variable domain (missing parts from reference TRBV5-1 and TRBJ2-7): KAGVTQTPRYLIKTRGQQVTLSCSPISGHRSVSWYQQTPGQGLQFLFEYFSETQRNKGNFPGRFSGRQFSNSRSEMNVSTLELGDSALYLCASSLGAGVYEQYFGPGTRLTVT.

The CDR3 sequence is CASSLEGDRGEKLFF. The DNA of the CDR3 is TGCGCCAGCAGCTTGGAAGGGGACAGGGGCGAAAAACTGTTTTTT. V is TRBV5-1 and J is TRBJ1-4; the match to TRBD1 covers 10 bases. The CDR3 spans 15 residues. V dropped 0 bases and J dropped 8; count of bases not matched to a gene: 4. CDR1 is SGHRS, CDR2 YFSETQ, per germline.

The chain is built from TRBV30 and TRBJ2-1, with 9 bases aligning to TRBD1. Germline V lookup: CDR1 GTSNPN, CDR2 SVGIG (reference sequence). This CDR3 contains 15 residues. With V trimmed by 1 base and J by 4 bases, 5 bases remained unmatched. Here the CDR3 DNA reads TGTGCCTGGAGTGGGGGACAGGGAAAGTACAATGAGCAGTTCTTC. This translates into CAWSGGQGKYNEQFF. The variable domain in full, completed from reference TRBV30 and TRBJ2-1, reads SQTIHQWPATLVQPVGSPLSLECTVEGTSNPNLYWYRQAAGRGLQLLFYSVGIGQISSEVPQNLSASRPQDRQFILSSKKLLLSDSGFYLCAWSGGQGKYNEQFFGPGTRLTVL.

The chain uses TRBV5-6 and TRBJ2-7; 9 bases align to TRBD1. V dropped 4 bases and J dropped 4; count of bases not matched to a gene: 6. This CDR3 contains 14 residues. The V gene's germline CDR1 is SGHDT and CDR2 YYEEEE. The CDR3 region is CASSPDRGGYEQYF. For the CDR3, the DNA is TGTGCCAGCAGCCCGGACAGGGGAGGGTACGAGCAGTACTTC.

The J gene is TRBJ1-1, the V gene TRBV29-1; TRBD1 matches 11 bases. Germline CDR1 and CDR2: SQVTM and ANQGSEA. The CDR3 contains 15 residues. V shed 2 bases, J shed 0 bases, and the junction held 2 bases outside the gene matches. CDR3 nucleotide sequence: TGCAGCGTTGAAAGGGACAGGGGGATGAACACTGAAGCTTTCTTT. This codes for CSVERDRGMNTEAFF.

The sample holds one count of this clone. The chain carries TRBV5-6 and TRBJ2-5, with 8 bases fitting TRBD2. Germline trimming cut 0 bases from V and 5 bases from J; bases unmatched to any gene: 6. CDR1 and CDR2 (germline): SGHDT, YYEEEE. This CDR3 comprises 15 residues. CDR3 sequence (DNA): TGTGCCAGCAGCTTGGAGGGACTAGGGGTCGAGACCCAGTACTTC. Translation gives CASSLEGLGVETQYF.

The chain carries TRBV2 and TRBJ2-7, with D perhaps given as TRBD1 or TRBD2 (5 bases each). Between the trimmed V and J ends, which lost 6 bases and 0 bases, there was a span of 12 bases. The CDR3 runs 14 residues. Germline V lookup: CDR1 SNHLY, CDR2 FYNNEI. The CDR3 sequence: CASRRGTDSYEQYF. CDR3 nucleotide sequence: TGTGCCAGCAGGCGTGGGACGGACTCCTACGAGCAGTACTTC.

J is TRBJ1-1 and V is TRBV7-9; the D gene is possibly TRBD1 (5 bases). V lost 5 bases, J lost 6 bases, and 22 bases lay in between. Looked up from germline, CDR1 is SEHNR and CDR2 is FQNEAQ (reference sequence). This CDR3 is 16 amino acids long. The DNA of the CDR3 is TGTGCCAGCAGCCCTAGGGGCGGCCCCCGGACCTCTGAAGCTTTCTTT. Protein: CASSPRGGPRTSEAFF.

The V and J genes are TRBV6-5 and TRBJ1-5, with 9 bases lining up with TRBD1. CDR1 and CDR2 (germline): MNHEY, SVGAGI. This CDR3 is 15 amino acids long. V shed 6 bases, J shed 2 bases, and the junction held 5 bases outside the gene matches. CDR3 sequence reads: CASRRTGEGNQPQHF. CDR3 DNA sequence: TGTGCCAGCAGGCGGACAGGGGAAGGCAATCAGCCCCAGCATTTT.

The rearrangement uses TRBV4-1 and TRBJ1-3; D remains unclear. The CDR3 totals 16 residues. V was clipped by 4 bases and J by 4 bases, with 17 bases between them. Germline V gene lookup returns CDR1 MGHRA and CDR2 YSYEKL. The CDR3 is CASSPILGKQGNTIYF. CDR3 bases: TGCGCCAGCAGCCCGATTTTGGGGAAACAGGGAAACACCATATATTTT.

This sequence joins TRBV2 and TRBJ2-1, with 12 positions matching TRBD1. With V trimmed by 5 bases and J by 6 bases, 8 bases remained unmatched. The CDR3 runs 16 residues. Germline V gene lookup returns CDR1 SNHLY and CDR2 FYNNEI. CDR3 protein: CASSLAGTGGLNEQFF. DNA of the CDR3: TGTGCCAGCAGTCTAGCCGGGACAGGGGGCCTCAATGAGCAGTTCTTC.

The chain recombines TRBV5-1 with TRBJ2-7, with TRBD2 identical over 9 bases. Germline V CDR1 and CDR2: SGHRS, YFSETQ. The CDR3 totals 18 residues. The V segment lost 0 bases and the J segment 4 bases; nucleotides outside the gene matches: 14. CDR3 residues: CASSLVSGSGREIYEQYF. For the CDR3, the DNA is TGCGCCAGCAGCTTGGTCTCCGGTAGCGGGAGAGAGATTTACGAGCAGTACTTC.

The chain is built from TRBV10-3 and TRBJ2-7; 8 bases align to TRBD1. The CDR3 consists of 14 residues. The germline V gene encodes CDR1 ENHRY and CDR2 SYGVKD. The V segment lost 7 bases and the J segment 2 bases; nucleotides outside the gene matches: 7. The CDR3 DNA is TGTGCCATCAAGGAGACAGGGGAGGCCTACGAGCAGTACTTC. Translating gives CAIKETGEAYEQYF.

The V call is TRBV25-1, the J call TRBJ2-7; 11 nucleotides line up with TRBD1. V was clipped by 4 bases and J by 3 bases; unmatched bases: 5. This CDR3 has 15 amino acids. Per the germline V gene, CDR1 is MGHDK and CDR2 is SYGVNS. The DNA for the CDR3 is TGTGCCAGCAGTGCACCCGGGACAGGGGGCTACGAGCAGTACTTC. Protein product: CASSAPGTGGYEQYF.

This rearrangement joins TRBV5-6 to TRBJ2-3; possibly TRBD1 for D (5 bases). Per germline, CDR1 SGHDT and CDR2 YYEEEE. Between the trimmed V and J ends, which lost 0 bases and 5 bases, there was a span of 13 bases. This CDR3 has 15 residues. The CDR3 reads CASSLDPQGRDTQYF. The CDR3 nucleotides are TGTGCCAGCAGCTTGGATCCCCAGGGAAGAGATACGCAGTATTTT.

The rearrangement joins TRBV7-2 to TRBJ2-5; D perhaps matches TRBD1 (5 bases). CDR3 size: 15 residues. Germline CDR1 is SGHTA and CDR2 is FQGNSA. Trimming removed 3 bases from V and 4 bases from J, with 15 bases in between. CDR3 in amino acids: CASSFVGASGETQYF. The CDR3 DNA reads TGTGCCAGCAGCTTCGTAGGGGCGTCGGGAGAGACCCAGTACTTC.

This clone occurred once. The gene calls are TRBV7-9 and TRBJ1-6; tentative D call: TRBD1 (5 bases). The V end was cut by 5 bases, the J end by 5 bases, with 10 bases between. The germline V gene encodes CDR1 SEHNR and CDR2 FQNEAQ (reference sequence). The CDR3 length is 14 residues. The CDR3 here is CASSRDGDNSPLHF. In nucleotides, the CDR3 is TGTGCCAGCAGCCGGGACGGGGATAATTCACCCCTCCACTTT.